A selection of T cell receptor beta chains follows, all from one sample in a study of radiotherapy plus CTLA-4 blockade in lung cancer. Profiling relied on immunoSEQ multiplex PCR, and the TCRdb table lists in-frame clones only, not all of them. This repertoire shows 60,000 to 70,000 clones, around 83% found once; its top ten account for less than 5%. Here the sequenced sample was peripheral blood, taken from a patient treated with radiotherapy plus ipilimumab. These TCRs come from a human donor with non-small cell lung cancer who had a partial response to radiotherapy plus ipilimumab. CDR3s include the opening cysteine and the closing phenylalanine or tryptophan. D genes are given only for firm matches. Expanded clones are given a class, and other clones once, few, many or no size at all.

j_call v_call clone_size d_call cdr3_nt cdr3_aa
TRBJ2-7 TRBV5-1 . . TGCGCCAGCAGCTTGGAGAGGGCAGCCTACGAGCAGTACTTC CASSLERAAYEQYF
TRBJ2-2 TRBV6-1 . . TGTGCCAGCAGTGGCAGGCAAACGAACACCGGGGAGCTGTTTTTT CASSGRQTNTGELFF
TRBJ2-5 TRBV9 . TRBD1 TGTGCCAGCAGCCCACGACAGGGGGAAGAGACCCAGTACTTC CASSPRQGEETQYF
TRBJ2-6 TRBV23-1 few . TGCGCCAGCAGTCAATCGAGTCCAGGGGCCAACGTCCTGACTTTC CASSQSSPGANVLTF
TRBJ2-1 TRBV19 . TRBD2 TGTGCCAGTACCAAAGCTCTAGCGGGAGGGGCTGAGCAGTTCTTC CASTKALAGGAEQFF
TRBJ1-1 TRBV7-2 . . TGTGCCAGCAGCTGGGGCCAGGACACTGAAGCTTTCTTT CASSWGQDTEAFF
TRBJ1-5 TRBV27 few TRBD1 TGTGCCAGCAGCTTCGGGACAGTCGGCCAGCCCCAGCATTTT CASSFGTVGQPQHF
TRBJ1-2 TRBV9 . . TGTGCCAGCAGCCCCGGGAACCAAGCTAACTATGGCTACACCTTC CASSPGNQANYGYTF
TRBJ2-2 TRBV6-5 . . TGTGCCAGCAGTTCTCAGGGATGGAACACCGGGGAGCTGTTTTTT CASSSQGWNTGELFF
TRBJ2-1 TRBV6-5 . TRBD2 TGTGCCAGCAGTTACTCGATAGGCGGGAGCAATGAGCAGTTCTTC CASSYSIGGSNEQFF
TRBJ2-7 TRBV10-1 . TRBD2 TGCGCCAGGGGACTAGCGGGGACCTACGAGCAGTACTTC CARGLAGTYEQYF
TRBJ2-1 TRBV12-5 . . TGTGCTAGTGAGAGCGGGCTTGGTAGAAATGAGCAGTTCTTC CASESGLGRNEQFF
TRBJ2-3 TRBV5-6 . TRBD2 TGTGCCAGCAGCCATGGACTAGCGGGAACAGATACGCAGTATTTT CASSHGLAGTDTQYF
TRBJ2-7 TRBV5-1 . . TGCGCCAGCAGCTTGGGTTTCACGACCCCGGGGGAGCAGTACTTC CASSLGFTTPGEQYF
TRBJ2-5 TRBV10-2 few TRBD2 TGCGCCAGCAGCCCTAGCGGGAGTTGGGGGGAGACCCAGTACTTC CASSPSGSWGETQYF
TRBJ1-5 TRBV2 . . TGTGCCAGCAGATATAGCAATCAGCCCCAGCATTTT CASRYSNQPQHF
TRBJ1-5 TRBV18 . TRBD1 TGTGCCAGCTCACTCGACAGGGGCTATCAGCCCCAGCATTTT CASSLDRGYQPQHF
TRBJ2-7 TRBV11-2 . . TGTGCCAGCAGCCTAGGACGTGAGTCGGGTCAGTACTTC CASSLGRESGQYF
TRBJ2-5 TRBV21-1 . . TGTGCCAGCATTCGGACCGGGACTAAACCTTTAAAGAGACCCCAGTACTTC CASIRTGTKPLKRPQYF
TRBJ1-1 TRBV28 . . TGTGCCAGCAGTTTAGGGGGGGTCGGCACTGAAGCTTTCTTT CASSLGGVGTEAFF
TRBJ2-1 TRBV5-1 . . TGCGCCAGCAGCTCGAGCGGTGTTGAGCAGTTCTTC CASSSSGVEQFF
TRBJ2-3 TRBV7-2 once TRBD2 TGTGCCAGCAGCCGGACTAGCGGGAGCACAGATACGCAGTATTTT CASSRTSGSTDTQYF
TRBJ1-2 TRBV28 . TRBD1 TGTGCCAGCAGAAGACAGGGTTACTCCTATGGCTACACCTTC CASRRQGYSYGYTF
TRBJ2-7 TRBV10-3 few . TGTGCCATCAGGGAGGGCCGGGGGGAGCAGTACTTC CAIREGRGEQYF
TRBJ1-1 TRBV7-9 . . TGTGCCAGCAGCTTAGCAGGGGCGGACACTGAAGCTTTCTTT CASSLAGADTEAFF
TRBJ1-1 TRBV2 . . TGTGCCAGCGGGGGAGGAGGGGCTGGCACTGAAGCTTTCTTT CASGGGGAGTEAFF
TRBJ2-2 TRBV28 once TRBD2 TGTGCCAGCAGTGGGGGGGTTTTGAGCGGGAAAGACCCAACGAACACCGGGGAGCTGTTTTTT CASSGGVLSGKDPTNTGELFF
TRBJ1-5 TRBV15 . . TGTGCCACCAGCAGAGATACCCCCCGGAGGGGAAATCAGCCCCAGCATTTT CATSRDTPRRGNQPQHF
TRBJ2-7 TRBV5-1 . TRBD2 TGCGCCAGCAGCTTCGCGACTAGCGGGATAAACGAGCAGTACTTC CASSFATSGINEQYF
TRBJ2-5 TRBV5-1 . TRBD2 TGCGCCAGCAGCTTGGGACTAGCGGGAGTTAGTCAAGAGACCCAGTACTTC CASSLGLAGVSQETQYF
TRBJ2-7 TRBV14 . TRBD2 TGTGCCAGCAGCCGCAGTAGCGGGGTCTCCTACGAGCAGTACTTC CASSRSSGVSYEQYF
TRBJ2-1 TRBV28 . TRBD2 TGTGCCAGCAGCACCGGGACTAGCGGCAATGAGCAGTTCTTC CASSTGTSGNEQFF
TRBJ1-2 TRBV28 . . TGTGCCAGCACCATTAGAAACTATGGCTACACCTTC CASTIRNYGYTF
TRBJ1-1 TRBV28 . TRBD1 TGTGCCAGCAGTTTGGCAGGACAGGGAACGTCTGAAGCTTTCTTT CASSLAGQGTSEAFF
TRBJ2-1 TRBV10-3 . . TGTGCCATCAGGCCGGAGGGGAGGCATAATGAGCAGTTCTTC CAIRPEGRHNEQFF
TRBJ1-1 TRBV10-3 . TRBD1 TGTGCCATCAGTGGGACAGGCTACACTGAAGCTTTCTTT CAISGTGYTEAFF
TRBJ1-5 TRBV6-5 . TRBD1 TGTGCCAGCAGAATCACAGGGGACCATCAGCCCCAGCATTTT CASRITGDHQPQHF
TRBJ2-1 TRBV29-1 . TRBD2 TGCAGCGCGACTAGCGGGCCGGCCTACAATGAGCAGTTCTTC CSATSGPAYNEQFF
TRBJ1-2 TRBV27 . . TGTGCCAGCAAAATAGGGGGACGAGAGAGTGGCTACACCTTC CASKIGGRESGYTF
TRBJ1-2 TRBV9 few TRBD1 TGTGCCAGCAGCCCAGGTGGGGACAGGGGAAGAGGCTACACCTTC CASSPGGDRGRGYTF
TRBJ2-5 TRBV9 . TRBD2 TGTGCCAGCAGCGGTGGGACTAGCGGGATGGATAAAGAGACCCAGTACTTC CASSGGTSGMDKETQYF
TRBJ2-7 TRBV7-6 . . TGTGCCAGCAGCTTCGATTCGACACCTTCCTACGAGCAGTACTTC CASSFDSTPSYEQYF
TRBJ2-3 TRBV19 . TRBD2 TGTGCCACCAGACTAGCGGGACAAGATACGCAGTATTTT CATRLAGQDTQYF
TRBJ1-2 TRBV6-5 few TRBD1 TGTGCCAGCAGTTACTCGAGGACAGGGGGCAACTATGGCTACACCTTC CASSYSRTGGNYGYTF
TRBJ1-3 TRBV4-1 . . TGCGCCAGCAGCCAGCGAAGAAGCGGGCAGGGCGGGGGAAACACCATATATTTT CASSQRRSGQGGGNTIYF
TRBJ1-2 TRBV5-1 . . TGCGCCAGCAGCTCTGGGGGCAGCGGCTACTATGGCTACACCTTC CASSSGGSGYYGYTF
TRBJ2-1 TRBV5-1 few . TGCGCCAGCAGCGTACACCGCCATGAGCAGTTCTTC CASSVHRHEQFF
TRBJ1-1 TRBV6-5 . . TGTGCCAGCAGGGGGGGGTACAGAGCTTTCTTT CASRGGYRAFF